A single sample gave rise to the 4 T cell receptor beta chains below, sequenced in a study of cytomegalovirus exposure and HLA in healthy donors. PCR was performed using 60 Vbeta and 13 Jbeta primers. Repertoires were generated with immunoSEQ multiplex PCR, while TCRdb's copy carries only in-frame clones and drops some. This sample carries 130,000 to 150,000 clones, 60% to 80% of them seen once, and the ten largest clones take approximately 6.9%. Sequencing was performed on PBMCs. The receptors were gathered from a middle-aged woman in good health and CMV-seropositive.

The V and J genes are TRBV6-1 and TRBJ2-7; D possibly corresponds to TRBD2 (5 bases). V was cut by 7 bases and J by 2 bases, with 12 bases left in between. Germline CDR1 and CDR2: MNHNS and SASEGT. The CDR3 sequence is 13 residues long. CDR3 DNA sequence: TGTGCCAGCAACGCGGACTTCCCCTACGAGCAGTACTTC. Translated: CASNADFPYEQYF.

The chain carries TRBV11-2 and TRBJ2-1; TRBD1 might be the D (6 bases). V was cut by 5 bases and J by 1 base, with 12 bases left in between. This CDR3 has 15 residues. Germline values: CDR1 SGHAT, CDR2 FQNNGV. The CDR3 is CASSRTANSYNEQFF. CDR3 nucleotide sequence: TGTGCCAGCAGCCGGACAGCTAATTCCTACAATGAGCAGTTCTTC.

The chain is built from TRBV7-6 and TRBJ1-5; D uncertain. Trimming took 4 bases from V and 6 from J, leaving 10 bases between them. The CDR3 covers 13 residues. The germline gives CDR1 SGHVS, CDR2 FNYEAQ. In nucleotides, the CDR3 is TGTGCCAGCAGCTCCCTTCGAGGTCAGCCCCAGCATTTT. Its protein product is CASSSLRGQPQHF.

The CDR3 sequence is CASSHSPQGKTDYGYTF. The CDR3 nucleotides read TGTGCCAGCAGCCACTCCCCACAGGGAAAGACCGACTATGGCTACACCTTC. The V call is TRBV7-2, the J call TRBJ1-2, with D tentatively TRBD1 (6 bases). This CDR3 spans 17 amino acids. V gave up 5 bases and J gave up 3 bases, with 22 bases separating them. Germline assignment: CDR1 SGHTA and CDR2 FQGNSA. The full variable domain, with the rest looked up from reference TRBV7-2 and TRBJ1-2, is GAGVSQSPSNKVTEKGKDVELRCDPISGHTALYWYRQSLGQGLEFLIYFQGNSAPDKSGLPSDRFSAERTGGSVSTLTIQRTQQEDSAVYLCASSHSPQGKTDYGYTFGSGTRLTVV.